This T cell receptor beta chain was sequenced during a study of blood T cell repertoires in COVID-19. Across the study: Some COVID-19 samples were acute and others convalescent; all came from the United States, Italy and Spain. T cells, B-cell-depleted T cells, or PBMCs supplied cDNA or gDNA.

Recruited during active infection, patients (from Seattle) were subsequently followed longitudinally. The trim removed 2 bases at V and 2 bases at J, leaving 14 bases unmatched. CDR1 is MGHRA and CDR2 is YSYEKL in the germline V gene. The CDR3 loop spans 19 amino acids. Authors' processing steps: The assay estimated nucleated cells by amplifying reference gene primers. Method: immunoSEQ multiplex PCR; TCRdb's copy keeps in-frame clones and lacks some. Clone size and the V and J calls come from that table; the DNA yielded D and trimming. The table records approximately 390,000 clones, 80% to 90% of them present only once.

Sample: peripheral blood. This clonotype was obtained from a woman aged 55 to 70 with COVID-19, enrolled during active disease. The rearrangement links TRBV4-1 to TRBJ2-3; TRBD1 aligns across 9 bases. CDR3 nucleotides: TGCGCCAGCAGCCAACGCGGGAACAGGGGGCAAGGACCCACAGATACGCAGTATTTT. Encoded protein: CASSQRGNRGQGPTDTQYF.